Below are 5 T cell receptor beta chains sequenced from a single sample in a study of T cell responses to AZD1222 COVID-19 vaccine. The repertoire was sequenced with immunoSEQ multiplex PCR; TCRdb's copy has only in-frame clones and lacks some. In the table there are 150,000 to 200,000 clones, 85% to 90% of which are singletons. The input for sequencing was peripheral blood, taken on day 0 of AZD1222 vaccination. The receptor set was obtained from an adult in good health.

The rearrangement links TRBV15 to TRBJ1-1; 7 nucleotides align to TRBD1. The length of the CDR3 is 15 residues. The germline V gene has CDR1 LNHNV and CDR2 YYDKDF (reference sequence). With V trimmed by 1 base and J by 10 bases, 12 bases remained unmatched. The CDR3 sequence: CATSRGEGAQVRAFF. The CDR3 nucleotides read TGTGCCACCAGCAGAGGAGAGGGGGCGCAGGTTAGAGCTTTCTTT.

In its sample, this clone was seen once. The chain has TRBV5-4 and TRBJ2-7; D may correspond to TRBD1 or TRBD2 (5 bases each). V shed 4 bases and J shed 6 bases, with 14 bases lying between them. Looked up from germline, CDR1 is SGHNT and CDR2 is YYREEE (reference sequence). This CDR3 has 13 residues. CDR3 bases: TGTGCCAGCAGCCTTTCCGGGACGGCCGAGCAGTACTTC. Amino acids: CASSLSGTAEQYF. The whole variable domain, filled in from reference TRBV5-4 and TRBJ2-7, reads ETGVTQSPTHLIKTRGQQVTLRCSSQSGHNTVSWYQQALGQGPQFIFQYYREEENGRGNFPPRFSGLQFPNYSSELNVNALELDDSALYLCASSLSGTAEQYFGPGTRLTVT.

The chain employs TRBV9 and TRBJ1-6; 7 bases fit TRBD1. Losses at the gene ends were 5 bases for V and 4 bases for J; bases not matched to a gene: 9. Germline loops: CDR1 SGDLS, CDR2 YYNGEE. The CDR3 runs 16 residues. The CDR3 DNA is TGTGCCAGCAGTCGAACTCAGACAGGGTATAATTCACCCCTCCACTTT. Its translation: CASSRTQTGYNSPLHF. Using reference TRBV9 and TRBJ1-6 for the parts outside the CDR3, the full variable domain is DSGVTQTPKHLITATGQRVTLRCSPRSGDLSVYWYQQSLDQGLQFLIQYYNGEERAKGNILERFSAQQFPDLHSELNLSSLELGDSALYFCASSRTQTGYNSPLHFGNGTRLTVT.

Here the CDR3 reads CASSLDAHGNYGYTF. CDR3 nucleotide sequence: TGCGCCAGCAGCTTGGACGCCCACGGTAACTATGGCTACACCTTC. The chain is built from TRBV5-1 and TRBJ1-2; D is unclear. The CDR3 has 15 amino acids. Trimming took 0 bases from V and 1 from J, leaving 10 bases between them. Germline CDR1 and CDR2: SGHRS and YFSETQ. Supplemented by reference TRBV5-1 and TRBJ1-2, the full variable domain reads KAGVTQTPRYLIKTRGQQVTLSCSPISGHRSVSWYQQTPGQGLQFLFEYFSETQRNKGNFPGRFSGRQFSNSRSEMNVSTLELGDSALYLCASSLDAHGNYGYTFGSGTRLTVV.

V gene TRBV21-1 combines with J gene TRBJ1-5; the tabulated D call, TRBD1, remains unverified against the DNA. TRBV21-1 is annotated as a pseudogene. CDR3 length: 13 residues. The CDR3 region has the DNA TGTGCCAGCAGCACAGGGGCGAGGCAGCCCCAGCATTTT. It codes for CASSTGARQPQHF.